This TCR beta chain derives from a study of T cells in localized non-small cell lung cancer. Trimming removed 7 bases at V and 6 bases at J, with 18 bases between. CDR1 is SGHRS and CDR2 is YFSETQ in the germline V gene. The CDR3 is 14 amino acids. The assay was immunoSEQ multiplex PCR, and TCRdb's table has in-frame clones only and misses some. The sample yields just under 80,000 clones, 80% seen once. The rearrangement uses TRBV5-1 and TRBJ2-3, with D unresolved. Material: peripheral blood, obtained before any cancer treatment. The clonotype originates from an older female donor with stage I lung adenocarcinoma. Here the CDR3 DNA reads TGCGCCAGCTCCCCTCGCTGGGAAGGGGATACGCAGTATTTT. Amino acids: CASSPRWEGDTQYF.